This T cell receptor beta chain was retrieved from a study of Ad26.COV2.S vaccination and SARS-CoV-2 variants. Documented treatment: over 15 received Ad26.COV2.S at low or high dose, single or two shots; about 5 received placebo; per-sample allocation not given. All samples were drawn on day 63, counting from the first vaccine or placebo injection. Only in-frame clones appear in the TCRdb table, and some are missing; sequencing was by immunoSEQ multiplex PCR. The table lists roughly 500,000 clones, approximately 88% of them singletons. The germline V and J ends were trimmed by 4 bases and 5 bases, with 8 bases remaining between them. The CDR3 contains 12 residues. CDR1 SEHNR and CDR2 FQNEAQ come from the germline V gene (reference sequence).

This chain uses TRBV7-9 with TRBJ2-5, with unresolved D. The origin of this receptor is a person aged 18-65 years who received the Ad26.COV2.S COVID-19 vaccine or a placebo. The sample was peripheral blood, taken in a trial of Ad26.COV2.S vaccine versus placebo. In DNA form, the CDR3 reads TGTGCCAGCAGCTGGGAAATGGAGACCCAGTACTTC. Amino acids: CASSWEMETQYF. Full variable domain (remainder filled in from reference TRBV7-9 and TRBJ2-5): DTGVSQNPRHKITKRGQNVTFRCDPISEHNRLYWYRQTLGQGPEFLTYFQNEAQLEKSRLLSDRFSAERPKGSFSTLEIQRTEQGDSAMYLCASSWEMETQYFGPGTRLLVL.